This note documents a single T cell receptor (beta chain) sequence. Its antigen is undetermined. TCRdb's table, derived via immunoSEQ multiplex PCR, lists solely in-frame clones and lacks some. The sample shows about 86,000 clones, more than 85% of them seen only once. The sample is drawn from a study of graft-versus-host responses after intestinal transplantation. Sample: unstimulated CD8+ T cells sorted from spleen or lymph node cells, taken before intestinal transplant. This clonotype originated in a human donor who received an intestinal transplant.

CDR3 in amino acids: CASSLAGSYREQFF. For the CDR3, the DNA is TGCGCCAGCAGCTTGGCTGGCTCTTACCGTGAGCAGTTCTTC. The chain has TRBV5-1 and TRBJ2-1; D call uncertain. Germline CDR1 SGHRS, CDR2 YFSETQ. The length of the CDR3 is 14 residues. Trimming pared 0 bases from V and 9 bases from J, leaving 13 bases between. Full variable domain (outside the CDR3, taken from reference TRBV5-1 and TRBJ2-1): KAGVTQTPRYLIKTRGQQVTLSCSPISGHRSVSWYQQTPGQGLQFLFEYFSETQRNKGNFPGRFSGRQFSNSRSEMNVSTLELGDSALYLCASSLAGSYREQFFGPGTRLTVL.